The 26 T cell receptor beta chains below come from one sample, sequenced in a study of blood T cell repertoires in COVID-19. Using immunoSEQ multiplex PCR, the repertoire was profiled, and TCRdb retains in-frame clones only, with some absent. The table records 140,000 or so clones, approximately 80% of them present only once. The material sequenced was PBMCs or T cells enriched from blood (not recorded which). All receptors derive from a middle-aged man who had recovered from COVID-19.

The chain is built from TRBV9 and TRBJ2-7; TRBD1 agrees at 10 bases. Germline V gene data show CDR1 as SGDLS and CDR2 as YYNGEE. The CDR3 has 18 residues. Trimming took 2 bases from V and 0 from J; bases not matched to a gene: 11. CDR3 DNA sequence: TGTGCCAGCAGCGTGGGGGACAGGGGTTCATTTTACTCCTACGAGCAGTACTTC. Its translation is CASSVGDRGSFYSYEQYF.

The chain has TRBV7-4 and TRBJ2-1, with TRBD1 matching over 9 bases. CDR3 length: 15 amino acids. Germline V CDR1 and CDR2: SGHVT, SQSDAQ. The V segment lost 4 bases and the J segment 6 bases; nucleotides outside the gene matches: 7. CDR3 in DNA: TGTGCCAGCAGCTCAGGACAGGGGCTGTGCAATGAGCAGTTCTTC. Protein sequence: CASSSGQGLCNEQFF.

The rearrangement joins TRBV13 to TRBJ1-1; the match to TRBD1 covers 10 bases. The CDR3 is made up of 15 amino acids. CDR1 and CDR2 (germline): PRHDT, FYEKMQ (reference sequence). The ends lost 5 bases at V and 4 bases at J; junction bases unmatched: 7. CDR3 amino acids: CASSTRTGGGTEAFF. In DNA, the CDR3 is TGTGCCAGCAGCACGAGGACAGGGGGGGGCACTGAAGCTTTCTTT.

The chain couples TRBV27 to TRBJ1-1, with 10 bases that match TRBD1. The germline V gene encodes CDR1 MNHEY and CDR2 SMNVEV (reference sequence). With V trimmed by 2 bases and J by 3 bases, 9 bases remained unmatched. CDR3 length: 17 amino acids. The CDR3 bases are TGTGCCAGCAGTTTAGGTCGAACCGGGACAGGGGACACTGAAGCTTTCTTT. Translated: CASSLGRTGTGDTEAFF.

The chain joins TRBV5-1 to TRBJ2-7, with D possibly TRBD1 on 5 matching bases. The CDR3 spans 13 residues. V lost 3 bases, J lost 3 bases, and 10 bases lay in between. Germline CDR1 and CDR2: SGHRS and YFSETQ. The CDR3 DNA follows: TGCGCCAGCAGCTCGGCCACAGGCTACGAGCAGTACTTC. It specifies CASSSATGYEQYF. Full variable domain (rest looked up from reference TRBV5-1 and TRBJ2-7): KAGVTQTPRYLIKTRGQQVTLSCSPISGHRSVSWYQQTPGQGLQFLFEYFSETQRNKGNFPGRFSGRQFSNSRSEMNVSTLELGDSALYLCASSSATGYEQYFGPGTRLTVT.

This clone was seen just once. V usage is TRBV18 and J usage is TRBJ2-1; 12 nucleotides line up with TRBD2. This CDR3 spans 18 amino acids. Trimming at V came to 6 bases and at J to 5 bases, leaving 14 bases not matched to a gene. Germline V CDR1 and CDR2: KGHSH, LQKENI. The CDR3 here is CASSQTSGGPPPDNEQFF. The CDR3 DNA follows: TGTGCCAGCTCGCAAACTAGCGGGGGGCCCCCGCCGGACAATGAGCAGTTCTTC.

The V call is TRBV7-2, the J call TRBJ1-6, with TRBD1 matching over 7 bases. Germline lookup yields CDR1 SGHTA and CDR2 FQGNSA. The trim removed 4 bases at V and 7 bases at J, leaving 1 base unmatched. The CDR3 consists of 13 residues. CDR3 region: CASSSDRNSPLHF. As DNA, the CDR3 is TGTGCCAGCAGCTCGGACAGGAATTCACCCCTCCACTTT. Full variable domain (missing parts from reference TRBV7-2 and TRBJ1-6): GAGVSQSPSNKVTEKGKDVELRCDPISGHTALYWYRQSLGQGLEFLIYFQGNSAPDKSGLPSDRFSAERTGGSVSTLTIQRTQQEDSAVYLCASSSDRNSPLHFGNGTRLTVT.

The chain couples TRBV27 to TRBJ2-5, with 9 bases fitting TRBD1. V shed 4 bases, J shed 5 bases, and the junction held 5 bases outside the gene matches. The CDR3 consists of 14 residues. CDR1 is MNHEY, CDR2 SMNVEV, per germline (reference sequence). CDR3 nucleotide sequence: TGTGCCAGCAGTTCGACAGGGGGATTGGAGACCCAGTACTTC. Encoded protein: CASSSTGGLETQYF.

CDR3 bases: TGTGCCAGCAGCTTAGTCATAGCGGGGGGGTTCTACAATGAGCAGTTCTTC. Its translation: CASSLVIAGGFYNEQFF. This chain uses TRBV7-9 with TRBJ2-1; TRBD2 agrees at 11 bases. This CDR3 spans 17 amino acids. J lost 3 bases, V lost 1 base, and 5 bases had no gene match. The germline V gene has CDR1 SEHNR and CDR2 FQNEAQ (reference sequence).

J is TRBJ1-5 and V is TRBV3-1 (or the pseudogene TRBV3-2); D unresolved. The V end was cut by 4 bases, the J end by 2 bases, with 12 bases between. Germline V gives CDR1 LGHDT, CDR2 YNNKEL (reference sequence). This CDR3 contains 15 residues. DNA of the CDR3: TGTGCCAGCAGCCCTCGACAAGATGGCAATCAGCCCCAGCATTTT. Encoded protein: CASSPRQDGNQPQHF.

The chain is built from TRBV6-5 and TRBJ2-3, with 10 bases aligning to TRBD2. J gave up 4 bases and V 6 bases, and 4 bases lay outside the gene matches. Looked up from germline, CDR1 is MNHEY and CDR2 is SVGAGI. The CDR3 has 14 residues. This CDR3 is CASRVSGGADTQYF. In DNA, the CDR3 is TGTGCCAGCAGGGTCAGCGGGGGGGCAGATACGCAGTATTTT.

The chain couples TRBV28 to TRBJ2-1, with a tentative D call TRBD1 (5 bases). This CDR3 has 13 amino acids. Trimming took off 3 bases at V and 4 bases at J, with 7 bases between the two ends. CDR1 is MDHEN, CDR2 SYDVKM, per germline. The CDR3 DNA is TGTGCCAGCAGTTTGGGGCGGTACAATGAGCAGTTCTTC. This gives the protein CASSLGRYNEQFF.

V usage is TRBV19 and J usage is TRBJ2-5, with 8 bases aligning to TRBD1. The CDR3 contains 16 residues. Losses at the gene ends were 4 bases for V and 1 base for J; bases not matched to a gene: 8. Germline V gene sequence: CDR1 LNHDA, CDR2 SQIVND (reference sequence). The DNA for the CDR3 is TGTGCCAGTAGTACATTGACAGGGGTTGCCCAAGAGACCCAGTACTTC. This gives the protein CASSTLTGVAQETQYF.

This sequence joins TRBV7-3 and TRBJ2-5; 10 nucleotides line up with TRBD1. The CDR3 runs 16 residues. With 5 bases clipped from V and 5 bases from J, the junction kept 11 bases outside the gene matches. The V gene's germline CDR1 is SGHTA and CDR2 FQGTGA. The CDR3 region is CASSRRAGTGEETQYF. The DNA for the CDR3 is TGTGCCAGCAGCCGAAGGGCGGGGACAGGGGAGGAGACCCAGTACTTC.

The genes are TRBV9 and TRBJ2-2; tentative D call: TRBD2 (5 bases). CDR3 length: 17 amino acids. Trimming cost V 3 bases and J 3 bases, with 18 bases left between them. Germline CDR1 SGDLS, CDR2 YYNGEE. The CDR3 sequence: CASSAPGLRPDTGELFF. CDR3 coding DNA: TGTGCCAGCAGCGCCCCAGGACTCAGGCCAGACACCGGGGAGCTGTTTTTT.

The chain carries TRBV5-6 and TRBJ1-2, with TRBD1 identical over 9 bases. The V gene's germline CDR1 is SGHDT and CDR2 YYEEEE. The CDR3 runs 14 residues. The V gene end was trimmed by 3 bases and the J gene end by 7 bases; junction bases not matched to a gene: 7. CDR3 protein: CASSSRTGATGYTF. The CDR3 bases are TGTGCCAGCAGCTCCCGGACAGGGGCGACTGGCTACACCTTC.

This clone has only a few counts. V gene TRBV7-6 combines with J gene TRBJ2-5, with 8 positions matching TRBD2. Germline CDR1 reads SGHVS; CDR2 reads FNYEAQ. V shed 7 bases, J shed 7 bases, and the junction held 23 bases outside the gene matches. The CDR3 runs 18 residues. The CDR3 loop reads CASTQPRGPGGELRTQYF. For the CDR3, the DNA is TGTGCCAGCACCCAACCCAGAGGGCCGGGGGGGGAGCTGAGGACCCAGTACTTC.

The rearrangement links TRBV9 to TRBJ1-1; TRBD1 is a possible D gene (6 bases). Looked up from germline, CDR1 is SGDLS and CDR2 is YYNGEE. V shed 2 bases and J shed 2 bases, with 10 bases lying between them. This CDR3 has 14 residues. CDR3 in DNA: TGTGCCAGCAGCGTTGGACAGACCAACACTGAAGCTTTCTTT. It yields the protein CASSVGQTNTEAFF.

This chain links TRBV4-3 with TRBJ2-3, with TRBD1 as a possible D gene (5 bases). V was shortened by 3 bases and J by 7 bases, with 11 bases between the two germline ends. Per germline, CDR1 LGHNA and CDR2 YSLEER. The CDR3 runs to 13 residues. DNA for the CDR3: TGCGCCAGCAGCCAGGGCCAGGGAAATACGCAGTATTTT. It is translated as CASSQGQGNTQYF.

V and J are TRBV19 and TRBJ2-6, with TRBD1 identical over 8 bases. Germline assignment: CDR1 LNHDA and CDR2 SQIVND (reference sequence). The CDR3 is made up of 16 amino acids. The junction had 3 bases not matched to a gene; V was cut back by 5 bases and J by 0 bases. This CDR3 is CASSRDRPSGANVLTF. The CDR3 DNA follows: TGTGCCAGTAGTCGGGACAGGCCCTCTGGGGCCAACGTCCTGACTTTC.

This clone was detected only once. The CDR3 DNA follows: TGCGCCAGCAGCCATTCGGGGGGCCTTGAGCAGTTCTTC. Protein product: CASSHSGGLEQFF. V and J are TRBV4-1 and TRBJ2-1; tentative D call: TRBD2 (7 bases). V was clipped by 3 bases and J by 9 bases, with 12 bases between them. Germline V gene sequence: CDR1 MGHRA, CDR2 YSYEKL. The CDR3 is 13 residues long.

The gene calls are TRBV5-1 and TRBJ2-7; 8 positions agree with TRBD1. The V segment lost 1 base and the J segment 5 bases; nucleotides outside the gene matches: 5. Germline CDR1 and CDR2: SGHRS and YFSETQ. This CDR3 contains 14 residues. In DNA, the CDR3 is TGCGCCAGCAGCTTGTCCGCAGGGGGCGACGAGCAGTACTTC. Protein product: CASSLSAGGDEQYF.

J is TRBJ1-1 and V is TRBV5-1; the D gene is possibly TRBD1 (6 bases). The germline V gene has CDR1 SGHRS and CDR2 YFSETQ. This CDR3 is built from 16 residues. Trimming shortened V by 2 bases and J by 2 bases, and 16 bases separated the two germline ends. The CDR3 loop reads CASSLGQGMRNTEAFF. CDR3 in DNA: TGCGCCAGCAGCTTAGGTCAGGGGATGCGAAACACTGAAGCTTTCTTT.

The J gene is TRBJ2-5, the V gene TRBV5-4, with 7 bases aligning to TRBD2. The CDR3 consists of 13 residues. Germline V gene sequence: CDR1 SGHNT, CDR2 YYREEE (reference sequence). V lost 2 bases, J lost 2 bases, and 0 bases stayed unmatched. The CDR3 nucleotides read TGTGCCAGCAGCTTCGGGGGGCAAGAGACCCAGTACTTC. Translating gives CASSFGGQETQYF. Using reference TRBV5-4 and TRBJ2-5 for the parts outside the CDR3, the full variable domain is ETGVTQSPTHLIKTRGQQVTLRCSSQSGHNTVSWYQQALGQGPQFIFQYYREEENGRGNFPPRFSGLQFPNYSSELNVNALELDDSALYLCASSFGGQETQYFGPGTRLLVL.

V gene TRBV24-1 combines with J gene TRBJ1-1; D perhaps matches TRBD1 (5 bases). The CDR3 covers 13 residues. Trimming left V 6 bases short and J 5 bases short, with 12 bases between. Germline lookup yields CDR1 KGHDR and CDR2 SFDVKD. CDR3 region: CATSNPGGTEAFF. In DNA form, the CDR3 reads TGTGCCACCAGTAACCCGGGGGGAACTGAAGCTTTCTTT.

V usage is TRBV7-9 and J usage is TRBJ1-1; 10 bases line up with TRBD1. The V gene's germline CDR1 is SEHNR and CDR2 FQNEAQ (reference sequence). The CDR3 spans 14 residues. The V gene end was trimmed by 5 bases and the J gene end by 7 bases; junction bases not matched to a gene: 7. CDR3 sequence reads: CASSSWTGGGEAFF. As DNA, the CDR3 is TGTGCCAGCAGCAGCTGGACAGGGGGAGGTGAAGCTTTCTTT.